The entry below gives a single TCR beta chain sequence along with its context. The protocol was immunoSEQ multiplex PCR, while the TCRdb copy is restricted to in-frame clones and leaves out a portion. Of approximately 180,000 clones in the sample, approximately 82% were seen once. This record comes from a study of blood T cell repertoires in COVID-19. The CDR3 sequence is 13 residues long. V lost 8 bases, J lost 5 bases, and 15 bases lay in between. Germline V gives CDR1 SGHAT, CDR2 FQNNGV. The source material was PBMCs or T cells enriched from blood (not recorded which). This sequence joins TRBV11-2 and TRBJ1-2; D is possibly TRBD1 (6 bases). The source of this sequence is a man over 45 who had recovered from COVID-19. The CDR3 nucleotides are TGTGCCAGCGCAGAAGACAGGTTATATGGCTACACCTTC. It specifies CASAEDRLYGYTF.